Following are 18 T cell receptor beta chains from one sample sequenced in a study of blood T cell repertoires in COVID-19. Sequencing was performed with immunoSEQ multiplex PCR; in TCRdb, only in-frame clones are kept and a portion is missing. The sample lists 200,000 to 250,000 clones, around four fifths occurring once. The specimen sequenced was peripheral blood. All receptors derive from an elderly woman with active or convalescent COVID-19.

V is TRBV20-1 and J is TRBJ1-2; D gene unclear. This CDR3 spans 11 amino acids. V dropped 7 bases and J dropped 3 bases, with 9 bases sitting between them. Looked up from germline, CDR1 is DFQATT and CDR2 is SNEGSKA (reference sequence). CDR3 region: CSGASDYGYTF. For the CDR3, the DNA is TGCAGTGGGGCCAGTGACTATGGCTACACCTTC.

This clone was seen only once. The chain is built from TRBV18 and TRBJ1-2; TRBD1 matches at 9 bases. Germline CDR1 is KGHSH and CDR2 is LQKENI. V shed 3 bases, J shed 8 bases, and the junction held 13 bases outside the gene matches. This CDR3 has 16 amino acids. The chain's CDR3 is CASSPQTGGLQGGYTF. The CDR3 DNA reads TGTGCCAGCTCACCCCAAACAGGGGGCCTCCAGGGGGGCTACACCTTC.

This clone was counted only a few times. The chain is built from TRBV5-1 and TRBJ2-7, with 7 bases fitting TRBD1. Per the germline V gene, CDR1 is SGHRS and CDR2 is YFSETQ. The CDR3 runs to 12 residues. V shed 7 bases and J 3 bases; nucleotides not matched to a gene: 4. The CDR3 sequence: CASGAGGYEQYF. CDR3 sequence (DNA): TGCGCCAGCGGGGCAGGGGGCTACGAGCAGTACTTC.

The chain is built from TRBV11-2 and TRBJ2-1; no firm D call. The V end lost 2 bases, the J end lost 8 bases, and 10 bases lay between the germline ends. Germline V gene lookup returns CDR1 SGHAT and CDR2 FQNNGV. CDR3 length: 13 amino acids. The CDR3 sequence: CASSLLAGDEQFF. The CDR3 coding sequence is TGTGCCAGCAGCTTACTCGCCGGAGATGAGCAGTTCTTC.

The J gene is TRBJ1-6, the V gene TRBV7-8; D may be TRBD1 (6 bases). Germline CDR1 SGHVS, CDR2 FQNEAQ. Trimming took off 1 base at V and 11 bases at J, with 18 bases between the two ends. There are 16 residues in the CDR3. The CDR3 loop is CASSLVGGIELTPLHF. CDR3 in DNA: TGTGCCAGCAGCTTAGTAGGGGGTATTGAACTGACACCCCTCCACTTT. The entire variable domain, with the rest obtained from reference TRBV7-8 and TRBJ1-6, is as follows: GAGVSQSPRYKVAKRGQDVALRCDPISGHVSLFWYQQALGQGPEFLTYFQNEAQLDKSGLPSDRFFAERPEGSVSTLKIQRTQQEDSAVYLCASSLVGGIELTPLHFGNGTRLTVT.

This rearrangement joins TRBV19 to TRBJ2-7, with TRBD1 identical over 9 bases. The length of the CDR3 is 15 residues. CDR1 and CDR2 (germline): LNHDA, SQIVND (reference sequence). V dropped 6 bases and J dropped 3; count of bases not matched to a gene: 9. Here the CDR3 reads CASSRLPGQGYEQYF. DNA for the CDR3: TGTGCCAGTAGCCGACTCCCGGGACAGGGCTACGAGCAGTACTTC.

The rearrangement links TRBV19 to TRBJ1-2, with 8 bases that match TRBD1. From germline, CDR1 is LNHDA and CDR2 SQIVND (reference sequence). This CDR3 has 14 amino acids. The V gene end was trimmed by 3 bases and the J gene end by 7 bases; junction bases not matched to a gene: 7. This chain's CDR3 is CASSIRTGTFGYTF. The CDR3 DNA is TGTGCCAGTAGTATTCGGACAGGGACGTTTGGCTACACCTTC.

This clone came up once. The chain employs TRBV4-2 and TRBJ1-4; possible D gene TRBD1, 6 bases. Looked up from germline, CDR1 is LGHNA and CDR2 is YNFKEQ. Between the trimmed V and J ends, which lost 0 bases and 5 bases, there was a span of 13 bases. This CDR3 region has 16 residues. The DNA for the CDR3 is TGTGCCAGCAGCCAAGATTTACGACAGGAAAATGAAAAACTGTTTTTT. Protein product: CASSQDLRQENEKLFF.

J is TRBJ2-7 and V is TRBV18; D perhaps matches TRBD1 (6 bases). The germline CDR1 and CDR2 sequences are KGHSH and LQKENI. The V and J ends lost 4 bases and 1 base respectively, with 17 bases between them. CDR3 size: 16 residues. This CDR3 reads CASSRGNRDTSYEQYF. The CDR3 DNA reads TGTGCCAGCTCACGAGGAAACAGGGACACATCCTACGAGCAGTACTTC.

V and J are TRBV2 and TRBJ2-7; D gene unclear. Trimming shortened V by 4 bases and J by 5 bases, and 6 bases separated the two germline ends. The length of the CDR3 is 11 residues. Germline-derived CDR1 and CDR2 are SNHLY and FYNNEI. The CDR3 sequence: CASSVFDEQYF. DNA for the CDR3: TGTGCCAGCAGTGTGTTCGACGAGCAGTACTTC. The full variable domain, rest sourced from reference TRBV2 and TRBJ2-7, is EPEVTQTPSHQVTQMGQEVILRCVPISNHLYFYWYRQILGQKVEFLVSFYNNEISEKSEIFDDQFSVERPDGSNFTLKIRSTKLEDSAMYFCASSVFDEQYFGPGTRLTVT.

This clone was observed a few times. CDR3 DNA sequence: TGTGCCAGTAGTCCCGGGGCTAGCGGGGCTAGCACAGATACGCAGTATTTT. Translating gives CASSPGASGASTDTQYF. The chain joins TRBV19 to TRBJ2-3; TRBD2 matches 9 bases. Germline-derived CDR1 and CDR2 are LNHDA and SQIVND (reference sequence). CDR3 length equals 17 residues. The trim removed 5 bases at V and 0 bases at J, leaving 9 bases unmatched.

The sample holds a few counts of this clone. The gene calls are TRBV30 and TRBJ2-7; TRBD2 matches at 11 bases. The CDR3 is 13 residues long. Germline lookup yields CDR1 GTSNPN and CDR2 SVGIG (reference sequence). V was pared by 3 bases and J by 7 bases, with 5 bases of the junction left unmatched. The CDR3 loop is CAWRTSGTSEQYF. The CDR3 coding sequence is TGTGCCTGGAGGACTAGCGGGACCTCGGAGCAGTACTTC.

V usage is TRBV2 and J usage is TRBJ2-3; 10 nucleotides align to TRBD2. CDR1 SNHLY and CDR2 FYNNEI come from the germline V gene. CDR3 length: 15 amino acids. Trimming at V came to 6 bases and at J to 8 bases, leaving 11 bases not matched to a gene. The CDR3 DNA sequence: TGTGCCAGCAGCACGGCCGGGACTAGCGTTAGTACGCAGTATTTT. This translates into CASSTAGTSVSTQYF.

J is TRBJ1-3 and V is TRBV5-5; D gene uncertain. The CDR3 is 16 residues long. Germline CDR1 is SGHKS and CDR2 is YYEKEE (reference sequence). The V end was cut by 4 bases, the J end by 5 bases, with 19 bases between. The CDR3, as DNA: TGTGCCAGCAGCCGAACCCACGCGGAGGCTAGAAACACCATATATTTT. Translating gives CASSRTHAEARNTIYF. Filled out from reference TRBV5-5 and TRBJ1-3, the complete variable domain reads DAGVTQSPTHLIKTRGQQVTLRCSPISGHKSVSWYQQVLGQGPQFIFQYYEKEERGRGNFPDRFSARQFPNYSSELNVNALLLGDSALYLCASSRTHAEARNTIYFGEGSWLTVV.

The chain employs TRBV2 and TRBJ2-5; TRBD2 aligns across 7 bases. The V and J ends lost 6 bases and 7 bases, in that order; junction bases with no gene match: 11. Germline V gene data show CDR1 as SNHLY and CDR2 as FYNNEI. The CDR3 consists of 14 residues. The CDR3, as DNA: TGTGCCAGCAGCGATCCGCGGGAGAAGGGGACCCAGTACTTC. Translation: CASSDPREKGTQYF. The complete variable domain, with remaining parts taken from reference TRBV2 and TRBJ2-5, reads EPEVTQTPSHQVTQMGQEVILRCVPISNHLYFYWYRQILGQKVEFLVSFYNNEISEKSEIFDDQFSVERPDGSNFTLKIRSTKLEDSAMYFCASSDPREKGTQYFGPGTRLLVL.

This clone has only one observation. The chain has TRBV6-5 and TRBJ2-7; 7 nucleotides line up with TRBD2. This CDR3 has 15 amino acids. Germline V CDR1 and CDR2: MNHEY, SVGAGI. The junction had 11 bases not matched to a gene; V was cut back by 6 bases and J by 3 bases. DNA of the CDR3: TGTGCCAGCAGGGCGGGTGGCGGGAGTTTCTACGAGCAGTACTTC. Translating gives CASRAGGGSFYEQYF.

This chain uses TRBV18 with TRBJ2-7; 7 nucleotides line up with TRBD1. Germline V gene sequence: CDR1 KGHSH, CDR2 LQKENI. With V trimmed by 5 bases and J by 1 base, 5 bases remained unmatched. The CDR3 totals 14 residues. CDR3 sequence: CASSLGRGSYEQYF. The CDR3 DNA sequence: TGTGCCAGCTCATTGGGCAGGGGGTCCTACGAGCAGTACTTC. The complete variable domain, with remaining parts taken from reference TRBV18 and TRBJ2-7, reads NAGVMQNPRHLVRRRGQEARLRCSPMKGHSHVYWYRQLPEEGLKFMVYLQKENIIDESGMPKERFSAEFPKEGPSILRIQQVVRGDSAAYFCASSLGRGSYEQYFGPGTRLTVT.

This clone was seen once. J is TRBJ2-2 and V is TRBV19; possibly TRBD1 for D (5 bases). Trimming took off 1 base at V and 6 bases at J, with 6 bases between the two ends. CDR3 length equals 13 residues. Germline CDR1 and CDR2: LNHDA and SQIVND (reference sequence). CDR3 in amino acids: CASSIVGAGELFF. The CDR3 nucleotides read TGTGCCAGTAGTATAGTAGGGGCCGGGGAGCTGTTTTTT.